This TCR beta chain came from a study of T-cell memory formation after mild COVID-19. There are a few counts of this clonotype. What it binds is unknown. MiXCR, run by TCRdb on the 5' RACE reads, gives a single entry per CDR3 protein. In the table there are a few hundred thousand distinct CDR3 sequences, 14% of which are singletons. The germline gives CDR1 DFQATT, CDR2 SNEGSKA (reference sequence). Trimming stripped 3 bases from V and 11 bases from J, with 16 bases between. The CDR3 contains 12 residues. Study-level findings and limits: The study detected some responding clones in pre-infection memory, suggesting cross-reactive memory joined.

The receptor was isolated from a man between 18 and 35 years old who had mild COVID-19 (a few samples of this study predate the infection). Cell type and time point are not known. This chain uses TRBV20-1 with TRBJ1-1, with D maybe TRBD1 (5 bases). The sample consisted of PBMCs or a T cell subset sorted from them (not recorded which). CDR3 nucleotide sequence: TGCAGTGCTAGTAGGACACCCGGGCGGGCTTTCTTT. Translating gives CSASRTPGRAFF.